This T cell receptor (beta chain) appears in the sequencing data of a study of CD8+ T cells in alopecia areata. Study-level findings and limits: Lesional scalp, especially alopecia totalis/universalis, showed higher clonality than normal scalp.

cDNA prepared by RNA extraction and subsequent reverse transcription served as the template for sequencing. Produced via immunoSEQ multiplex PCR; TCRdb's table is partial and in-frame only. This record lists approximately 280,000 clones, none seen once only, and the top ten clones contain more than 1%. Sorting used CD4, CD8alpha, NKG2D, NKG2ACE and other markers on pooled cutaneous lymph node cells. The trim removed 5 bases at V and 3 bases at J, leaving 5 bases unmatched. CDR1 FNHDT and CDR2 SITEND come from the germline V gene (reference sequence). This CDR3 has 15 residues. A word on this clone: Its antigen is currently unknown. Genes and germline are mouse. Read data end 3 residues before the CDR3 end; the end is taken from the germline J gene.

The sequence came from a C3H/HeJ mouse with alopecia areata. The strain's MHC type: H2-k. V is TRBV19 and J is TRBJ1-6, with TRBD1 identical over 7 bases. TRBJ1-6 is an open reading frame, and its role is uncertain. Specimen: CD4+ T cells sorted from a lymph node. The CDR3 reads CASSIGTVYNSPLYF. The CDR3 bases that were read are TGTGCCAGCAGCATCGGGACAGTCTATAATTCGCCC.